This T cell receptor (beta chain) was recovered during a study of T cells in Graves' hyperthyroidism and ophthalmopathy. General study points: Blood shared most expanded thyroid clonotypes above 0.001. Ophthalmopathy was distinguished from stable hyperthyroidism by 13 V-J signatures.

Germline-derived CDR1 and CDR2 are SGHTA and FQGNSA. The V and J ends lost 7 bases and 4 bases, in that order; junction bases with no gene match: 4. The CDR3 totals 13 residues. RNA transcripts provided the source from which TCR beta CDR3 regions were amplified. The TCR CDR3 was amplified in a first-round RT-PCR using the HTBI primer set. TCRdb reprocessed the multiplex PCR reads with MiXCR, giving one entry per CDR3 protein. The sample records fewer than 750,000 distinct CDR3 sequences, around 15% being singletons. Ophthalmopathy patients all had a Clinical Activity Score of at least 3, a NOSPECS grade of at least 4 and disease under 3 months old. Each diagnosis was grounded in clinical symptoms, serum thyroxine and TRAb, thyroid ultrasound, and orbital computed tomography. This clonotype was seen repeatedly, ten times or more. What it recognizes is unknown.

The receptor comes from a woman aged 45-59 years with Graves' ophthalmopathy. The sequencing input was blood. J is TRBJ2-3 and V is TRBV7-2, with 8 bases identical to TRBD1. Here the CDR3 DNA reads TGTGCCAGCACCCAGGGGGCTTCAGATACGCAGTATTTT. This codes for CASTQGASDTQYF.